This T cell receptor (beta chain) was identified in a study of human T cells and chemical hapten exposure. On the study more broadly: Slight volume differences across pooled libraries mainly accounted for varying per-sample TCR yields.

The CDR3 loop spans 13 amino acids. V was trimmed by 5 bases and J by 7 bases, leaving 12 bases between them. CDR1 and CDR2 (germline): MNHEY, SVGEGT. In this sample, this clonotype turned up a few times. Its target is unknown. TCRdb processed the RACE reads anew with MiXCR; each CDR3 protein has one entry. This sample yields about 180,000 distinct CDR3 sequences, of which roughly 30% are seen a single time; less than 3.5% belongs to the top ten. Time point meaning: pre-sensitization, week 0. Treatment reported: therapeutic diphenylcyclopropenone sensitization with weekly scalp DPC. General study points: As the donors had alopecia, their immune response may differ from healthy people's.

The V and J genes are TRBV6-2 or TRBV6-3 and TRBJ1-5, with D uncertain. This receptor was identified in a woman aged 25 to 39 with alopecia areata. Some clones in this sample may be carry-over from other donors' samples. Source: whole blood, taken in connection with sensitization to the hapten diphenylcyclopropenone (DPC). The DNA of the CDR3 is TGTGCCAGCAGTCACGGACGTCGACAGCCCCAGCATTTT. This encodes CASSHGRRQPQHF.